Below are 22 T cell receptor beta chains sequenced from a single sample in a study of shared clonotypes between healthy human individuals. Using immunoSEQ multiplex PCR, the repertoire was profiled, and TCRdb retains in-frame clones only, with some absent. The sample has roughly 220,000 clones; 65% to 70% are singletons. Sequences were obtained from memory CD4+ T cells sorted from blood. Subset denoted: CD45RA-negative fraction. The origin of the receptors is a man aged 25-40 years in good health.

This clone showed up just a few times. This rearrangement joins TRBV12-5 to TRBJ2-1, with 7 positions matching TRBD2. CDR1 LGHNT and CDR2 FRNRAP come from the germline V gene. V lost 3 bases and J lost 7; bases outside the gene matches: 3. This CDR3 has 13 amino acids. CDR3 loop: CASGLAGINEQFF. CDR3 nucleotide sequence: TGTGCTAGTGGTTTAGCGGGAATAAATGAGCAGTTCTTC.

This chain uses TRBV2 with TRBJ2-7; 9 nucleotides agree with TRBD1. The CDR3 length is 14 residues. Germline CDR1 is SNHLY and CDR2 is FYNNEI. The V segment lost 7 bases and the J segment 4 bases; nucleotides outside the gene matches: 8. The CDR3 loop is CASTKDRGAYEQYF. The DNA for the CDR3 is TGTGCCAGCACTAAAGACAGGGGGGCTTACGAGCAGTACTTC.

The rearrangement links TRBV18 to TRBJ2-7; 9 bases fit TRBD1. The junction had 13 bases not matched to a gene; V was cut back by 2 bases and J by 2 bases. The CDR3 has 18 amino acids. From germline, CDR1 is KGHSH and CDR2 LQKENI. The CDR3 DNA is TGTGCCAGCTCACCAATTGAAAACCGGGACAGGGCAACCTACGAGCAGTACTTC. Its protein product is CASSPIENRDRATYEQYF.

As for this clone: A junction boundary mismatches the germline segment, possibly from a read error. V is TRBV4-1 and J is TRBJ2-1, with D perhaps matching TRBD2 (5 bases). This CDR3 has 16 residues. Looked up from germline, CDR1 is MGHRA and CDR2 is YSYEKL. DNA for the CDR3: TGCGCCAGCAGCCCTCAGAGGTCAATCGACTACAATGAGCAGCTCTTC. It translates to CASSPQRSIDYNEQLF.

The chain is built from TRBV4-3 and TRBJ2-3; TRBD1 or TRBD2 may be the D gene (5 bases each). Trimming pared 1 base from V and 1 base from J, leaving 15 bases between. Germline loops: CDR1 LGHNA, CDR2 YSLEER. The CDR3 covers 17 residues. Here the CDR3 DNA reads TGCGCCAGCAGCCAAGGATGGTACAGGCGGGGCACAGATACGCAGTATTTT. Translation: CASSQGWYRRGTDTQYF.

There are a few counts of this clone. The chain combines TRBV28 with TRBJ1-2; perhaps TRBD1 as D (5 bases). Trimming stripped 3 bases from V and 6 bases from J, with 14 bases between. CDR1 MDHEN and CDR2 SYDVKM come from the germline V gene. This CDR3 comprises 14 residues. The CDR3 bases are TGTGCCAGCAGTTTGGCCCAAGGGGAGAATGGCTACACCTTC. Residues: CASSLAQGENGYTF.

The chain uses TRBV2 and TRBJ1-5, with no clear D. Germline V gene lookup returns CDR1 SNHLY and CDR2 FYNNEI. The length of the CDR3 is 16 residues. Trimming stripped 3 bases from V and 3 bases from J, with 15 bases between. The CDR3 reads CASSDPPGVPNQPQHF. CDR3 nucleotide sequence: TGTGCCAGCAGTGATCCCCCCGGGGTTCCCAATCAGCCCCAGCATTTT.

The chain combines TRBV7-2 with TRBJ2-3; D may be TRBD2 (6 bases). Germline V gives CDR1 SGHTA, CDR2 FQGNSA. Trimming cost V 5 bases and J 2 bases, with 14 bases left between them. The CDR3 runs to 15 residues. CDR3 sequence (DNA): TGTGCCAGCAGCCTCCGGGGGACCCCCACAGATACGCAGTATTTT. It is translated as CASSLRGTPTDTQYF.

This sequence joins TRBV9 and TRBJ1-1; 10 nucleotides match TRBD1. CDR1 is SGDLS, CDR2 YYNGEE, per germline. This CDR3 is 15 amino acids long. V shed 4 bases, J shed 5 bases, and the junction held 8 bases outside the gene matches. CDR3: CASSPSGQGRTEAFF. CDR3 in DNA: TGTGCCAGCAGCCCATCGGGACAGGGGAGGACTGAAGCTTTCTTT. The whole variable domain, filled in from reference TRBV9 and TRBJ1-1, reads DSGVTQTPKHLITATGQRVTLRCSPRSGDLSVYWYQQSLDQGLQFLIQYYNGEERAKGNILERFSAQQFPDLHSELNLSSLELGDSALYFCASSPSGQGRTEAFFGQGTRLTVV.

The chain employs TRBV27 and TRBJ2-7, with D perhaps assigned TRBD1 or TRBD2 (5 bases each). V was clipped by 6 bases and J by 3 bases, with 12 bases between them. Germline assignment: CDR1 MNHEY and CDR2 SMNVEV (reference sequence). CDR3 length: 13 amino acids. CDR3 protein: CASSMGRFYEQYF. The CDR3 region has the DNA TGTGCCAGCAGCATGGGACGATTCTACGAGCAGTACTTC.

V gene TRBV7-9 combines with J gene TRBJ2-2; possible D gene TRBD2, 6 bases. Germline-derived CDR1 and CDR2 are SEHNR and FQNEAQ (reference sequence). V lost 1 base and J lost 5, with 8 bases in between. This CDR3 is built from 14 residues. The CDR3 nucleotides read TGTGCCAGCAGCTTAGTAGCGGCTACCGGGGAGCTGTTTTTT. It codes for CASSLVAATGELFF.

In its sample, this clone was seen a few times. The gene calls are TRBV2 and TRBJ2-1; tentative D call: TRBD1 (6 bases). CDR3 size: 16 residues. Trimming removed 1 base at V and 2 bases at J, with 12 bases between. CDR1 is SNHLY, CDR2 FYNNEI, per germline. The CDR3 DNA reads TGTGCCAGCAGTGAAGGGGGGACACTCACCTACAATGAGCAGTTCTTC. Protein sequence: CASSEGGTLTYNEQFF.

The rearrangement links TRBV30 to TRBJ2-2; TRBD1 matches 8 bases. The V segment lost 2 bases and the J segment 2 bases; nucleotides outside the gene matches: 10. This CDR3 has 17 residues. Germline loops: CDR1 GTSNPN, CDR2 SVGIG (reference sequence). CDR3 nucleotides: TGTGCCTGGAGTATGACAGGGGTGTGGGAAAACACCGGGGAGCTGTTTTTT. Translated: CAWSMTGVWENTGELFF.

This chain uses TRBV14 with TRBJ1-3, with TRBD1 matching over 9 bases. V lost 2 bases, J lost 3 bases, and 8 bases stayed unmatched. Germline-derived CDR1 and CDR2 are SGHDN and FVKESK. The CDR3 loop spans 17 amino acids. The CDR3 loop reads CASSQISGQGNGNTIYF. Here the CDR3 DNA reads TGTGCCAGCAGCCAAATAAGCGGACAGGGGAATGGAAACACCATATATTTT.

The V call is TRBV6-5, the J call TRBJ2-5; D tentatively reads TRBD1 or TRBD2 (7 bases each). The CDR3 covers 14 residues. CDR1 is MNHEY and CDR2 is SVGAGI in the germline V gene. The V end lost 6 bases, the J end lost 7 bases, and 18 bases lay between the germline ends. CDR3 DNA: TGTGCCAGCAGCCCCACAGGCAGGGGGGGGACCCAGTACTTC. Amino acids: CASSPTGRGGTQYF.

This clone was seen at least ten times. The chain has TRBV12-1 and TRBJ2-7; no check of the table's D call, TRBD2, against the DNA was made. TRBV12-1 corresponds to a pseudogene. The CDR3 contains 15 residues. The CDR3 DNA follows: TGTGCCAGCAGCTGCAGGACTAGCGGGAGTTACGAGCAGTACTTC. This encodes CASSCRTSGSYEQYF.

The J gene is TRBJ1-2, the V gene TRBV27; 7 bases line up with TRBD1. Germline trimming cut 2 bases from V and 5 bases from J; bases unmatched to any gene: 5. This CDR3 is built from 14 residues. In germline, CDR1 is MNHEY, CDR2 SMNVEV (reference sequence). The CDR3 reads CASSLQQGRYGYTF. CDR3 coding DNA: TGTGCCAGCAGTTTACAACAGGGGCGGTATGGCTACACCTTC.

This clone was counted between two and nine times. In DNA, the CDR3 is TGCGCCAGCAGCTTGGCATGGCGGGACACAGATACGCAGTATTTT. Its translation: CASSLAWRDTDTQYF. This chain links TRBV5-1 with TRBJ2-3; D possibly corresponds to TRBD2 (6 bases). V was trimmed by 0 bases and J by 2 bases, leaving 10 bases between them. CDR1 and CDR2 (germline): SGHRS, YFSETQ. The CDR3 length is 15 residues.

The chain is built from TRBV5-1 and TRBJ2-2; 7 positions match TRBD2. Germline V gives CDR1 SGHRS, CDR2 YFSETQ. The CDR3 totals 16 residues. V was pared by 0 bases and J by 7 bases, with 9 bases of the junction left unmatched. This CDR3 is CASSLVGGSYVGELFF. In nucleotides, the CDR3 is TGCGCCAGCAGCTTGGTGGGCGGGAGTTACGTCGGGGAGCTGTTTTTT.

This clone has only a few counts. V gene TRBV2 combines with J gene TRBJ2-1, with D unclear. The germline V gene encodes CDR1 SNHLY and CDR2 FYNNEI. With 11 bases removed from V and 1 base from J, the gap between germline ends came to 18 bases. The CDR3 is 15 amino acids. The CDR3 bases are TGTGCCTTAAAGCAAGGCACACCGTCCTACAATGAGCAGTTCTTC. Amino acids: CALKQGTPSYNEQFF.

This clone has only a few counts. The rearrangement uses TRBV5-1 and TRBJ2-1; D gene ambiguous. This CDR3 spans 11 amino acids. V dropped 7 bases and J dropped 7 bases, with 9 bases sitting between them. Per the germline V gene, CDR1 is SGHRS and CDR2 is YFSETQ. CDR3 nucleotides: TGCGCCAGCGCCACAGCTAATGAGCAGTTCTTC. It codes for CASATANEQFF. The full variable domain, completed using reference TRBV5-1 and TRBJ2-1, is KAGVTQTPRYLIKTRGQQVTLSCSPISGHRSVSWYQQTPGQGLQFLFEYFSETQRNKGNFPGRFSGRQFSNSRSEMNVSTLELGDSALYLCASATANEQFFGPGTRLTVL.

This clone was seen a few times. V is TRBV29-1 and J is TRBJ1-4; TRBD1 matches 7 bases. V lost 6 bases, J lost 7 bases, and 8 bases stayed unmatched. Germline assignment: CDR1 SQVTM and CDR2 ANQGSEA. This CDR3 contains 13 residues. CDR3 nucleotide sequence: TGCAGCGTGAAGACAGGGTCGGGTGAAAAACTGTTTTTT. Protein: CSVKTGSGEKLFF.